This TCR beta chain emerged from a study of blood T cells in healthy people across ages. Per the germline V gene, CDR1 is SQVTM and CDR2 is ANQGSEA. The CDR3 is 12 residues long. Trimming removed 7 bases at V and 8 bases at J, with 17 bases between. Sample-barcoded 5' priming and a J-beta primer mix drove a second PCR of roughly 6 to 12 cycles. The template-switch adaptor, which had 12 random nucleotides, put a tag on each cDNA molecule. In TCRdb, the 5' RACE reads were re-called with MiXCR into one record per CDR3 protein. This sample carries more than 450,000 distinct CDR3 sequences, roughly a quarter of them seen once, and the ten largest clones take over 3.5%. This clonotype came up a few times. As yet, its antigen is unknown. Study results and caveats: Naive T cell percentage showed a strong correlation with the diversity of TCR beta.

The same sample was also used in a study of T cells of mothers and their children. This second study says: Donors were three healthy Caucasian mothers and their six children. Sequencing returned over 10 million TCR beta CDR3 reads per mother and 2.5 million to 3 million per child.

The chain couples TRBV29-1 to TRBJ1-1; D unclear. Sequenced material: blood. The sequence derives from a boy younger than 10 in good health. The DNA of the CDR3 is TGCAGCGCTCAATCGGGAGCTTTGGAAGCTTTCTTT. Translating gives CSAQSGALEAFF. Full variable domain (outside the CDR3, taken from reference TRBV29-1 and TRBJ1-1): SAVISQKPSRDICQRGTSLTIQCQVDSQVTMMFWYRQQPGQSLTLIATANQGSEATYESGFVIDKFPISRPNLTFSTLTVSNMSPEDSSIYLCSAQSGALEAFFGQGTRLTVV.